This T cell receptor beta chain was sequenced for a study of shared clonotypes between healthy human individuals. In the study overall: Per donor, three plates held CD4 naive cells, three held CD4 memory, two held CD8 naive and one held CD8 memory. Study-wide results and limits: The diversity represented, both genetic and in exposure history, was limited by few donors. Rarefaction indicated that sorted-subset sequencing remained incomplete although depth was large.

Points on this clone: As yet, its antigen is unknown. The sample carries other DNA sequences with the same CDR3.

The CDR3 covers 14 residues. In germline, CDR1 is SGDLS, CDR2 YYNGEE. V shed 4 bases and J 2 bases; nucleotides not matched to a gene: 5. Data came from immunoSEQ multiplex PCR; TCRdb stores just in-frame clones and leaves some out. The sample records around 1.9 million clones, around 93% being singletons. In the naive CD8 group, cells lacked CD45RO and were positively selected for CCR7, so terminally differentiated effector memory CD45RA+ cells were left out. The chain uses TRBV9 and TRBJ2-5, with 7 bases fitting TRBD1. Specimen: naive CD8+ T cells from PBMCs. The clonotype was recovered from a man younger than 35 in good health. Some clones in this sample may be carry-over from other donors' samples. The CDR3: CASSPRTGQETQYF. In DNA, the CDR3 is TGTGCCAGCAGCCCTAGGACAGGACAAGAGACCCAGTACTTC.